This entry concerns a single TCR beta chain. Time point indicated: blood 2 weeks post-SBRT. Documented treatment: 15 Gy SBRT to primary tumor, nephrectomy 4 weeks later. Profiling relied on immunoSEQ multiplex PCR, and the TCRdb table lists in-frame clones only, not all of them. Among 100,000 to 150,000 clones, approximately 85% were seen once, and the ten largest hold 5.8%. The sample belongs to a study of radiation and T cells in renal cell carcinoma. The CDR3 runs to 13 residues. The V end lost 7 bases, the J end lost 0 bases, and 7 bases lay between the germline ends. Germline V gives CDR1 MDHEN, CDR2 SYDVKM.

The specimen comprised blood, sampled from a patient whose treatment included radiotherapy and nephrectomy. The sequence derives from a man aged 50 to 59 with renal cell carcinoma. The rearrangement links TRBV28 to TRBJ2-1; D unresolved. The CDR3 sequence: CASIASSYNEQFF. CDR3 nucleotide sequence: TGTGCCAGCATTGCGAGCTCCTACAATGAGCAGTTCTTC.